A selection of T cell receptor beta chains follows, all from one sample in a study of blood T cell repertoires in COVID-19. The assay was immunoSEQ multiplex PCR, and TCRdb's table has in-frame clones only and misses some. The sample records about 180,000 clones, 80% being singletons. The sequenced sample was PBMCs or T cells enriched from blood (not recorded which). All receptors come from a man in his fifties or sixties who had been exposed to COVID-19. Each CDR3 is given with its conserved first and last residue. The D gene is left open where the match is weak. Clone size is stated in some rows and not others, as once, few, many or a class when expanded.

-	TRBV6-4	-	TRBJ2-1	TGTGCCAGCAGTGACAGTCAGACTAACAATGAGCAGTTCTTC	CASSDSQTNNEQFF
TRBD1	TRBV6-5	-	TRBJ2-7	TGTGCCAGCTTGAGACAGGGGGTTGGAGAGCAGTACTTC	CASLRQGVGEQYF
TRBD1	TRBV24-1	once	TRBJ2-7	TGTGCCACCAGTGAGGGGGACAGGGGTTACGAGCAGTACTTC	CATSEGDRGYEQYF
TRBD1	TRBV27	-	TRBJ1-1	TGTGCCAGCAGTCCCCGGACAGGGCAGGCTGAAGCTTTCTTT	CASSPRTGQAEAFF
-	TRBV12-3/TRBV12-4	-	TRBJ2-3	TGTGCCAGCAGCCTCCGGACAGTTACGCAGTATTTT	CASSLRTVTQYF
-	TRBV18	-	TRBJ1-2	TGTGCCAGCTCACCACAGGGGTCGAGTGGCTACACCTTC	CASSPQGSSGYTF
-	TRBV15	-	TRBJ1-6	TGTGCCACCAGCAGACAGAGGTATAATTCACCCCTCCACTTT	CATSRQRYNSPLHF
TRBD2	TRBV25-1	few	TRBJ2-7	TGTGCCAGCAGCGGGGTGAGGGGAGGGCCCCACGAGCAGTACTTC	CASSGVRGGPHEQYF
-	TRBV5-4	-	TRBJ2-7	TGTGCCAGCAGCTTGGACGGACGGGGCTACGAGCAGTACTTC	CASSLDGRGYEQYF
-	TRBV7-3	-	TRBJ2-3	TGTGCCAGCAGTTTTGGACAGATAGATACGCAGTATTTT	CASSFGQIDTQYF
TRBD2	TRBV6-2/TRBV6-3	few	TRBJ2-1	TGTGCCAGCAGTCCCTTCAGGACTAGCGGGAGTAATAATGAGCAGTTCTTC	CASSPFRTSGSNNEQFF
TRBD1	TRBV10-3	-	TRBJ1-2	TGTGCCATTCAAAACTCGGACAGGGGTAACTATGGCTACACCTTC	CAIQNSDRGNYGYTF
-	TRBV6-2/TRBV6-3	-	TRBJ2-5	TGTGCCAGCAGCATGGAGGGGCGCCCGAAAGAGACCCAGTACTTC	CASSMEGRPKETQYF
-	TRBV2	-	TRBJ2-1	TGTGCCGGGGCCGAGTTCGATGAGCAGTTCTTC	CAGAEFDEQFF
TRBD1	TRBV5-1	-	TRBJ2-1	TGCGCCAGCAGCTTCTCACAGGGGGAGCAGTTCTTC	CASSFSQGEQFF
TRBD1	TRBV7-2	-	TRBJ2-1	TGTGCCAGCAGCTTGACATTGAGGCAGGGGGCAGGTGAGCAGTTCTTC	CASSLTLRQGAGEQFF
-	TRBV6-6	-	TRBJ2-1	TGTGCCAGCAGTTACTCTAGCGGTAACAATGAGCAGTTCTTC	CASSYSSGNNEQFF
TRBD1	TRBV5-1	-	TRBJ2-7	TGCGCCAGCAGCGTGACGGGACAGAGCTCCTACGAGCAGTACTTC	CASSVTGQSSYEQYF
TRBD2	TRBV28	-	TRBJ2-3	TGTGCCAGCAGTTTTCCGGCTAGCGGGGGGGGAGCAGATACGCAGTATTTT	CASSFPASGGGADTQYF
TRBD1	TRBV7-3	few	TRBJ1-6	TGTGCCAGCAGCGGACAGGGAAGATCACCCCTCCACTTT	CASSGQGRSPLHF
-	TRBV12-5	-	TRBJ1-5	TGTGCTAGTGCGTGGGCCGAGAATCAGCCCCAGCATTTT	CASAWAENQPQHF
TRBD1	TRBV29-1	-	TRBJ1-2	TGCAGCGTTAAATTACAGGGGGCCTCTGGCTACACCTTC	CSVKLQGASGYTF
TRBD2	TRBV10-3	-	TRBJ2-5	TGTGCCATCGGGGGGCGAGGACTAGCGGGACAAGAGACCCAGTACTTC	CAIGGRGLAGQETQYF
-	TRBV27	-	TRBJ2-1	TGTGCCAGCAGTGGGTCTAGCGCGTACAATGAGCAGTTCTTC	CASSGSSAYNEQFF
TRBD1	TRBV25-1	-	TRBJ2-5	TGTGCCAGCAGTGAATATGAGACAGGGCCCAGAGGTGTCCAGTACTTC	CASSEYETGPRGVQYF
TRBD1	TRBV6-5	-	TRBJ1-2	TGTGCCAGCAGCCATACAGGGGACTATGGCTACACCTTC	CASSHTGDYGYTF
-	TRBV19	-	TRBJ2-5	TGTGCCAGTAAATGGTCCAAGGGGGAGACCCAGTACTTC	CASKWSKGETQYF
-	TRBV7-2	-	TRBJ1-5	TGTGCCAGCAGCCTAGGGACTCGGAGCAATCAGCCCCAGCATTTT	CASSLGTRSNQPQHF
-	TRBV7-9	-	TRBJ2-3	TGTGCCAGCAGCTTAGAATCTAGCGGCACAGATACGCAGTATTTT	CASSLESSGTDTQYF
TRBD2	TRBV30	-	TRBJ2-7	TGTGCCTGGACCCACGGGACTAGCGGGGGAACCTACGAGCAGTACTTC	CAWTHGTSGGTYEQYF
TRBD1	TRBV18	few	TRBJ2-7	TGTGCCAGCTCACCGTCGGGACAGGGCTACGAGCAGTACTTC	CASSPSGQGYEQYF
TRBD2	TRBV19	-	TRBJ2-2	TGTGCCAGTACTGCCTACGGGAGGGCCTCAGGGGAGCTGTTTTTT	CASTAYGRASGELFF
-	TRBV20-1	-	TRBJ1-1	TGCAGTGCTAGTCCCGGGCGGTCCCAGGGTGGGGGCGGAGAAGCTTTCTTT	CSASPGRSQGGGGEAFF
TRBD2	TRBV11-3	many	TRBJ2-7	TGTGCCAGCAGCCCGGGACTAGCGGGAGGGCTTCGTGCGTACGAGCAGTACTTC	CASSPGLAGGLRAYEQYF
-	TRBV6-1	-	TRBJ1-5	TGTGCCAGCAGCCTCACCTCAGGGGGCAATCAGCCCCAGCATTTT	CASSLTSGGNQPQHF
TRBD1	TRBV5-1	few	TRBJ2-7	TGCGCCAGCAGCCCGGACAGGATTTCCTACGAGCAGTACTTC	CASSPDRISYEQYF
TRBD2	TRBV24-1	-	TRBJ2-2	TGTGCCACCAGTGATTTGCGGGGGGGGGCCGGGGAGCTGTTTTTT	CATSDLRGGAGELFF
-	TRBV27	-	TRBJ2-2	TGTGCCAGCAGTTTTCGAGACACCGGGGAGCTGTTTTTT	CASSFRDTGELFF
-	TRBV7-9	-	TRBJ2-3	TGTGCCAGCAGCGCGGACACTGTTAGCACAGATACGCAGTATTTT	CASSADTVSTDTQYF
TRBD1	TRBV12-3/TRBV12-4	-	TRBJ2-7	TGTGCCAGCAGTGAGGGACAGACGCTCAAGCAGTACTTC	CASSEGQTLKQYF
-	TRBV12-3/TRBV12-4	-	TRBJ1-1	TGTGCCAGCAGTTTAGGCCCAGGCACTGAAGCTTTCTTT	CASSLGPGTEAFF
-	TRBV10-1	few	TRBJ2-3	TGCGCCAGCAGCGCGGGACAGAACACAGATACGCAGTATTTT	CASSAGQNTDTQYF
-	TRBV19	once	TRBJ2-7	TGTGCCAGTAGTATAATGGTGGGCGTCTCCTACGAGCAGTACTTC	CASSIMVGVSYEQYF
TRBD1	TRBV7-6	-	TRBJ1-4	TGTGCCAGCAGCCCCAGGGGGGAGCGTAATGAAAAACTGTTTTTT	CASSPRGERNEKLFF
-	TRBV5-5	few	TRBJ2-7	TGTGCCAGCGGAGGACTAGGGGGCTACGAGCAGTACTTC	CASGGLGGYEQYF
TRBD1	TRBV6-5	-	TRBJ1-1	TGTGCCAGCACCTACAGGGGGACTGAAGCTTTCTTT	CASTYRGTEAFF
TRBD2	TRBV7-9	-	TRBJ2-3	TGTGCCAGCAGCTTGGGACTAGCCTACACAGATACGCAGTATTTT	CASSLGLAYTDTQYF
TRBD1	TRBV14	-	TRBJ1-1	TGTGCCAGCAGCCTACAGGGGGCTAGCACTGAAGCTTTCTTT	CASSLQGASTEAFF
-	TRBV30	-	TRBJ2-5	TGTGCCTGGAGCCGGGGGCCGCGGGGGACAGAGACCCAGTACTTC	CAWSRGPRGTETQYF
TRBD1	TRBV9	few	TRBJ1-2	TGTGCCAGCAGCGTAGGGGGGACAGGGGGTTATGACTATGGCTACACCTTC	CASSVGGTGGYDYGYTF
-	TRBV6-4	once	TRBJ2-7	TGTGCCAGCAGTGACCCCGGGACTGGGGGTCCCTACGAGCAGTACTTC	CASSDPGTGGPYEQYF
-	TRBV28	once	TRBJ1-3	TGTGCCAGCAGCCTCAGGGGTGCGGGAAACACCATATATTTT	CASSLRGAGNTIYF
-	TRBV14	once	TRBJ1-2	TGTGCCAGCAGCTGGACTGACTATGGCTACACCTTC	CASSWTDYGYTF
TRBD2	TRBV4-1	-	TRBJ2-1	TGCGCCAGCAGCCAAGTACCCACTAGCGTGAATTCCTACAATGAGCAGTTCTTC	CASSQVPTSVNSYNEQFF
-	TRBV19	once	TRBJ2-2	TGTGCCAGTAGCGAAACAGGGATCACCGGGGAGCTGTTTTTT	CASSETGITGELFF
-	TRBV6-5	-	TRBJ1-2	TGTGCCAGCAGAAAAACCTTAGCTAACTATGGCTACACCTTC	CASRKTLANYGYTF
-	TRBV9	-	TRBJ2-1	TGTGCCAGCAGCGTAGGTGGGCGGGTAAGTGATCACAATGAGCAGTTCTTC	CASSVGGRVSDHNEQFF